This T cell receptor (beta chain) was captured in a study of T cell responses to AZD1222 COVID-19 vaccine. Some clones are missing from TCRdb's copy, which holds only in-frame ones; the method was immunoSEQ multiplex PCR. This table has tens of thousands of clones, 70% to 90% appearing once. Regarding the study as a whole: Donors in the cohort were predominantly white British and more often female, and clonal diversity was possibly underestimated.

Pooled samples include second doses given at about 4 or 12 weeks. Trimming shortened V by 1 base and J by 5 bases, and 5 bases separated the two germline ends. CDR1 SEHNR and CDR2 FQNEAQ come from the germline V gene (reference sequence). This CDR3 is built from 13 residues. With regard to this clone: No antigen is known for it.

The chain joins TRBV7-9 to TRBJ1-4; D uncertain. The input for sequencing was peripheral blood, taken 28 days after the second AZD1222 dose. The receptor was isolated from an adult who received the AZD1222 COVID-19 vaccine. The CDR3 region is CASSLGSNEKLFF. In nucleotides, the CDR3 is TGTGCCAGCAGCTTAGGGTCCAATGAAAAACTGTTTTTT.